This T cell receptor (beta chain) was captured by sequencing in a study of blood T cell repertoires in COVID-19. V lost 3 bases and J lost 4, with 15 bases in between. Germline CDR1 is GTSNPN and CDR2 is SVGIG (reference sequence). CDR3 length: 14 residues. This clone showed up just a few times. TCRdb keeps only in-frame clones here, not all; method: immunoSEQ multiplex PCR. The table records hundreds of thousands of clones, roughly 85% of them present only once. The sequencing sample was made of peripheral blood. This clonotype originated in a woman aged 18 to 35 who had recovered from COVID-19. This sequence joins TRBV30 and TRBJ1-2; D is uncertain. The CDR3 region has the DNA TGTGCCTGGAGACCGTCCCAGGTCATCTATGGCTACACCTTC. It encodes CAWRPSQVIYGYTF.